The 32 T cell receptor beta chains below all came from one sample that was sequenced in a study of CD8 T cells in ankylosing spondylitis. Findings and caveats of the study: Ankylosing spondylitis blood appeared to carry a characteristic TCR beta motif of roughly 8 highly homologous variants.

MiXCR was run by TCRdb on the 5' RACE reads, yielding one entry per CDR3 protein. The table has around 890,000 distinct CDR3 sequences, 10% to 15% seen once. Their antigen targets remain unknown. Sequencing used blood, either unsorted or a sorted T cell fraction (not recorded which). The receptors here all came from a male donor with ankylosing spondylitis.

V gene TRBV15 combines with J gene TRBJ2-3, with TRBD2 as a possible D gene (5 bases). The CDR3 consists of 15 residues. V was shortened by 0 bases and J by 8 bases, with 15 bases between the two germline ends. Germline V CDR1 and CDR2: LNHNV, YYDKDF (reference sequence). CDR3 sequence reads: CATSRDPGFRITQYF. The CDR3 coding sequence is TGTGCCACCAGCAGAGATCCGGGGTTCAGGATTACGCAGTATTTT.

The gene calls are TRBV28 and TRBJ2-1; TRBD2 matches 7 bases. The V gene end was trimmed by 8 bases and the J gene end by 12 bases; junction bases not matched to a gene: 10. Germline values: CDR1 MDHEN, CDR2 SYDVKM. This CDR3 contains 12 residues. The CDR3 spells CASGLVAGLQFF. For the CDR3, the DNA is TGTGCCAGCGGGCTGGTAGCGGGTTTGCAGTTCTTC.

This clonotype has a handful of counts. This chain uses TRBV7-9 with TRBJ2-3, with D unclear. The CDR3 contains 13 residues. The germline CDR1 and CDR2 sequences are SEHNR and FQNEAQ (reference sequence). Trimming removed 5 bases from V and 0 bases from J, with 6 bases in between. CDR3 sequence reads: CASSRSSTDTQYF. CDR3 DNA: TGTGCCAGCAGCCGGTCAAGCACAGATACGCAGTATTTT.

This clonotype has a count of ten or more. This chain links TRBV20-1 with TRBJ2-3; unclear D gene. Deletions cut 3 bases from V and 0 bases from J, with 10 bases between. The CDR3 consists of 14 residues. The germline V gene encodes CDR1 DFQATT and CDR2 SNEGSKA (reference sequence). The DNA for the CDR3 is TGCAGTGCTAGGGCAGCCAGTAGCACAGATACGCAGTATTTT. Translating it yields CSARAASSTDTQYF.

At least ten counts were recorded for this clonotype. This sequence joins TRBV7-2 and TRBJ2-7; 7 bases fit TRBD2. The germline V gene encodes CDR1 SGHTA and CDR2 FQGNSA. With 3 bases clipped from V and 2 bases from J, the junction kept 4 bases outside the gene matches. The CDR3 has 14 amino acids. The CDR3 DNA reads as TGTGCCAGCAGCTTGCTAGCGGTCACCTACGAGCAGTACTTC. This gives the protein CASSLLAVTYEQYF.

A few counts support this clonotype. The chain joins TRBV15 to TRBJ2-1; TRBD2 agrees at 14 bases. Germline values: CDR1 LNHNV, CDR2 YYDKDF (reference sequence). The CDR3 totals 17 residues. The V segment lost 5 bases and the J segment 0 bases; nucleotides outside the gene matches: 3. The CDR3 sequence: CATSGLAGGSSYNEQFF. The CDR3 coding sequence is TGTGCCACCAGCGGACTAGCGGGAGGCAGCTCCTACAATGAGCAGTTCTTC.

The genes are TRBV6-5 and TRBJ2-5; TRBD2 matches at 9 bases. This CDR3 spans 16 amino acids. CDR1 is MNHEY, CDR2 SVGAGI, per germline. V shed 3 bases, J shed 3 bases, and the junction held 8 bases outside the gene matches. CDR3 DNA sequence: TGTGCCAGCAGTTATACTACGCTAGCGGGAAAAGAGACCCAGTACTTC. Protein sequence: CASSYTTLAGKETQYF.

V is TRBV7-2 and J is TRBJ2-3, with D possibly being TRBD2 (6 bases). The ends were cut back, 5 bases at V and 5 bases at J, with 14 bases in the middle. Germline V gene data show CDR1 as SGHTA and CDR2 as FQGNSA. CDR3 length: 14 amino acids. CDR3 sequence: CASSRGTRGDTQYF. CDR3 DNA: TGTGCCAGCAGCCGAGGGACTCGGGGAGATACGCAGTATTTT.

The J gene is TRBJ2-7, the V gene TRBV6-5; D is undetermined. The CDR3 is made up of 16 amino acids. The V gene's germline CDR1 is MNHEY and CDR2 SVGAGI. Trimming took off 2 bases at V and 1 base at J, with 15 bases between the two ends. This CDR3 is CASSYGSSRISYEQYF. The CDR3 region has the DNA TGTGCCAGCAGTTACGGCAGCTCCCGCATTTCCTACGAGCAGTACTTC.

This clonotype was counted only a few times. The chain recombines TRBV6-2 or TRBV6-3 with TRBJ2-4, with D possibly called TRBD1 or TRBD2 (5 bases each). This CDR3 spans 17 amino acids. CDR1 is MNHEY, CDR2 SVGEGT, per germline. Trimming took 2 bases from V and 2 from J, leaving 16 bases between them. This CDR3 reads CASSYPLGERPKNIQYF. The CDR3 region has the DNA TGTGCCAGCAGTTACCCGTTGGGGGAGAGGCCCAAAAACATTCAGTACTTC.

J is TRBJ2-5 and V is TRBV9, with 8 positions matching TRBD2. CDR3 length: 17 residues. The V segment lost 0 bases and the J segment 4 bases; nucleotides outside the gene matches: 11. Germline V gives CDR1 SGDLS, CDR2 YYNGEE. CDR3 residues: CASSVGGSGGLGETQYF. The CDR3 DNA follows: TGTGCCAGCAGCGTAGGGGGAAGCGGGGGCTTAGGAGAGACCCAGTACTTC.

This clonotype was counted a few times. The V gene is TRBV6-5, the J gene TRBJ2-7; D is perhaps TRBD1 (6 bases). V gave up 0 bases and J gave up 2 bases, with 8 bases separating them. Germline CDR1 and CDR2: MNHEY and SVGAGI. The CDR3 runs to 14 residues. In DNA form, the CDR3 reads TGTGCCAGCAGTTACTCGAGGGACACCTACGAGCAGTACTTC. It translates to CASSYSRDTYEQYF.

This clonotype was observed a few times. This sequence joins TRBV24-1 and TRBJ2-2, with a weak D call TRBD2 (7 bases). The CDR3 length is 15 residues. Trimming removed 8 bases from V and 7 bases from J, with 19 bases in between. Germline V lookup: CDR1 KGHDR, CDR2 SFDVKD. CDR3 in amino acids: CATKEGGDNGGELFF. In nucleotides, the CDR3 is TGTGCCACCAAAGAAGGGGGGGATAATGGCGGGGAGCTGTTTTTT.

Only a few counts were recorded for this clonotype. At one of its ends the junction is not consistent with the germline gene, which may arise from a read error. V gene TRBV7-7 combines with J gene TRBJ2-5, with D perhaps given as TRBD1 or TRBD2 (5 bases each). CDR1 is SSHAT, CDR2 FNYEAQ, per germline (reference sequence). The CDR3 spans 14 residues. In DNA, the CDR3 is TGTGCTAGCAGCGCCCGCAGGGAGCAAGAGACCCAGTACTTC. As protein: CASSARREQETQYF.

The V call is TRBV18, the J call TRBJ2-5; 7 bases are shared with TRBD2. The germline V gene has CDR1 KGHSH and CDR2 LQKENI. V lost 1 base, J lost 5 bases, and 10 bases stayed unmatched. This CDR3 spans 16 amino acids. CDR3 DNA: TGTGCCAGCTCACCACGAAGCGGGACGCGGAGTGAGACCCAGTACTTC. Translating it yields CASSPRSGTRSETQYF.

The genes are TRBV7-9 and TRBJ2-5; TRBD1 matches 9 bases. Per germline, CDR1 SEHNR and CDR2 FQNEAQ (reference sequence). V shed 3 bases, J shed 4 bases, and the junction held 6 bases outside the gene matches. The CDR3 has 15 amino acids. CDR3 region: CASSLVQGAGETQYF. The CDR3 bases are TGTGCCAGCAGCTTGGTACAGGGGGCAGGAGAGACCCAGTACTTC.

The V call is TRBV6-1, the J call TRBJ2-7, with D hard to call. Germline V gives CDR1 MNHNS, CDR2 SASEGT. Trimming shortened V by 1 base and J by 0 bases, and 7 bases separated the two germline ends. The CDR3 has 14 residues. CDR3 protein: CASSEDRSSYEQYF. For the CDR3, the DNA is TGTGCCAGCAGTGAAGACAGAAGCTCCTACGAGCAGTACTTC.

This clonotype was detected ten times or more. The V gene is TRBV5-1, the J gene TRBJ2-1, with 7 bases that match TRBD2. The CDR3 extends over 17 amino acids. The V and J ends lost 4 bases and 8 bases, in that order; junction bases with no gene match: 18. Germline V gene sequence: CDR1 SGHRS, CDR2 YFSETQ. The CDR3 sequence is CASSVASSGGRVDEQFF. CDR3 DNA sequence: TGCGCCAGCAGCGTCGCCTCCTCTGGGGGGAGGGTCGATGAGCAGTTCTTC.

This clonotype was observed a few times. The chain has TRBV20-1 and TRBJ1-1, with D tentatively TRBD1 (6 bases). The CDR3 has 9 amino acids. V was pared by 3 bases and J by 11 bases, with 7 bases between. Germline V gene sequence: CDR1 DFQATT, CDR2 SNEGSKA (reference sequence). Here the CDR3 reads CSARRGAFF. The CDR3, as DNA: TGCAGTGCTAGGAGGGGGGCTTTCTTT.

V and J are TRBV5-1 and TRBJ2-2; 8 bases are shared with TRBD2. The CDR3 loop spans 15 amino acids. Looked up from germline, CDR1 is SGHRS and CDR2 is YFSETQ. V shed 7 bases, J shed 5 bases, and the junction held 10 bases outside the gene matches. Here the CDR3 reads CASRAGLVWTGELFF. CDR3 bases: TGCGCCAGCCGCGCGGGACTAGTTTGGACCGGGGAGCTGTTTTTT.

The table lists this clonotype with a few counts. The V gene is TRBV24-1, the J gene TRBJ2-1; D may match TRBD1 or TRBD2 (5 bases each). This CDR3 has 15 residues. Germline-derived CDR1 and CDR2 are KGHDR and SFDVKD. V lost 4 bases and J lost 7, with 16 bases in between. The DNA of the CDR3 is TGTGCCACCAGTGACCTAGGCCCGGGACGGAATGAGCAGTTCTTC. Residues: CATSDLGPGRNEQFF.

This clonotype appeared a few times. The rearrangement uses TRBV18 and TRBJ1-4, with no clear D. This CDR3 is 15 amino acids long. Trimming stripped 0 bases from V and 7 bases from J, with 12 bases between. Germline CDR1 is KGHSH and CDR2 is LQKENI. The CDR3 coding sequence is TGTGCCAGCTCACCACCATCCGGGATAGGTGAAAAACTGTTTTTT. Translated, it gives CASSPPSGIGEKLFF. Full variable domain (rest looked up from reference TRBV18 and TRBJ1-4): NAGVMQNPRHLVRRRGQEARLRCSPMKGHSHVYWYRQLPEEGLKFMVYLQKENIIDESGMPKERFSAEFPKEGPSILRIQQVVRGDSAAYFCASSPPSGIGEKLFFGSGTQLSVL.

This clonotype was seen more than once but under ten times. This sequence joins TRBV10-3 and TRBJ2-3; 8 nucleotides line up with TRBD2. CDR1 is ENHRY, CDR2 SYGVKD, per germline. With V trimmed by 0 bases and J by 6 bases, 8 bases remained unmatched. This CDR3 has 16 residues. The CDR3, as DNA: TGTGCCATCAGTGAGTCGAGGCGGGGGGCGGTGGATACGCAGTATTTT. This encodes CAISESRRGAVDTQYF.

Many counts were recorded for this clonotype. The chain carries TRBV7-2 and TRBJ1-2; 7 nucleotides match TRBD1. This CDR3 comprises 13 residues. Trimming removed 4 bases from V and 6 bases from J; junction bases left unmatched: 5. Germline V gives CDR1 SGHTA, CDR2 FQGNSA. The chain's CDR3 is CASSSQTGNGYTF. As DNA, the CDR3 is TGTGCCAGCAGCTCGCAGACAGGGAATGGCTACACCTTC.

This clonotype was found a few times. The chain joins TRBV6-5 to TRBJ2-3; no reliable D call. CDR1 is MNHEY, CDR2 SVGAGI, per germline. Trimming shortened V by 6 bases and J by 3 bases, and 13 bases separated the two germline ends. The CDR3 is 14 amino acids. The CDR3 coding sequence is TGTGCCAGCAGCTGGGTCTTCCCTACAGATACGCAGTATTTT. Translation gives CASSWVFPTDTQYF.

This clonotype occurred many times. The gene calls are TRBV12-3 or TRBV12-4 and TRBJ2-1, with D unresolved. The CDR3 length is 13 residues. Trimming cost V 3 bases and J 3 bases, with 6 bases left between them. The CDR3 DNA reads as TGTGCCAGCAGTTTTTCCAACTACAATGAGCAGTTCTTC. This gives the protein CASSFSNYNEQFF.

This clonotype was seen more than once but under ten times. The chain combines TRBV5-1 with TRBJ2-5; D unresolved. CDR3 length: 14 amino acids. Germline V gene sequence: CDR1 SGHRS, CDR2 YFSETQ. V was pared by 0 bases and J by 4 bases, with 10 bases between. The CDR3 DNA is TGCGCCAGCAGCTTGGGGCCAGGCCGAGAGACCCAGTACTTC. Amino acids: CASSLGPGRETQYF. The full variable domain, with the rest looked up from reference TRBV5-1 and TRBJ2-5, is KAGVTQTPRYLIKTRGQQVTLSCSPISGHRSVSWYQQTPGQGLQFLFEYFSETQRNKGNFPGRFSGRQFSNSRSEMNVSTLELGDSALYLCASSLGPGRETQYFGPGTRLLVL.

This clonotype appeared a few times. The V gene is TRBV30, the J gene TRBJ2-2, with D perhaps assigned TRBD1 or TRBD2 (5 bases each). The CDR3 is made up of 14 amino acids. Germline values: CDR1 GTSNPN, CDR2 SVGIG (reference sequence). Trimming pared 2 bases from V and 5 bases from J, leaving 12 bases between. CDR3 protein: CAWSFNWGTGELFF. In DNA form, the CDR3 reads TGTGCCTGGAGTTTCAATTGGGGGACCGGGGAGCTGTTTTTT. Filled out from reference TRBV30 and TRBJ2-2, the complete variable domain reads SQTIHQWPATLVQPVGSPLSLECTVEGTSNPNLYWYRQAAGRGLQLLFYSVGIGQISSEVPQNLSASRPQDRQFILSSKKLLLSDSGFYLCAWSFNWGTGELFFGEGSRLTVL.

The genes are TRBV11-1 and TRBJ2-4, with D possibly matching TRBD2 (6 bases). CDR1 SGHAT and CDR2 FQDESV come from the germline V gene (reference sequence). V gave up 6 bases and J gave up 4 bases, with 13 bases separating them. The CDR3 covers 14 residues. This CDR3 reads CASSSAGLKNIQYF. The CDR3 nucleotides read TGTGCCAGCAGTTCAGCGGGCTTAAAAAACATTCAGTACTTC.

Remarks on this clonotype: One base away lies a much larger clone, so this may be a sequencing read error. CDR3 sequence: CASSLGTIGRGFEQYF. CDR3 bases: TGTGCCAGCAGCCTGGGGACTATCGGGAGAGGGTTCGAGCAGTACTTC. The chain is built from TRBV7-8 and TRBJ2-7; 7 nucleotides match TRBD2. V lost 5 bases and J lost 6; bases outside the gene matches: 16. From germline, CDR1 is SGHVS and CDR2 FQNEAQ. The CDR3 runs 16 residues.

This clonotype was counted many times. V usage is TRBV2 and J usage is TRBJ2-5, with TRBD2 matching 10 bases. Trimming at V came to 3 bases and at J to 5 bases, leaving 9 bases not matched to a gene. CDR3 size: 16 residues. Germline assignment: CDR1 SNHLY and CDR2 FYNNEI. In nucleotides, the CDR3 is TGTGCCAGCAGTGACCCTAGCGGGGGCGCAAGGGAGACCCAGTACTTC. Encoded protein: CASSDPSGGARETQYF.

A few counts support this clonotype. V and J are TRBV10-2 and TRBJ2-3; D gene ambiguous. The CDR3 is 15 amino acids. V was pared by 7 bases and J by 0 bases, with 14 bases between. In germline, CDR1 is WSHSY, CDR2 SAAADI. CDR3 bases: TGCGCCAGCACCTATAGGCTGATTAGCACAGATACGCAGTATTTT. It encodes CASTYRLISTDTQYF.